This section outlines one T cell receptor (beta chain) sequence together with its context. Its specificity is unknown. The PCR contained 60 Vbeta and 13 Jbeta primers. TCRdb keeps only in-frame clones here, not all; method: immunoSEQ multiplex PCR. The sample consists of 130,000 or so clones, around 72% of them appearing once. This record belongs to a study of cytomegalovirus exposure and HLA in healthy donors. Per germline, CDR1 SEHNR and CDR2 FQNEAQ (reference sequence). CDR3 length: 16 residues. Trimming left V 1 base short and J 2 bases short, with 14 bases between. General study findings and limits: Associated with cytomegalovirus, according to the listing, were some 150 TCR beta chains. TCR beta chain V- and J-gene trimming was linked, in a later analysis, to a missense variant in DCLRE1C. Later analysis suggested most CMV-associated TCR beta chains were HLA-restricted. A further, later analysis showed that HLA-associated TCR beta chains (compared with equally common others) were more clonally expanded.

This chain uses TRBV7-9 with TRBJ1-2, with D hard to call. The source material was PBMCs. This TCR was recovered from a man aged 45-65 years in good health and CMV-seropositive. CDR3 in amino acids: CASSLDPPRTNYGYTF. The CDR3 DNA is TGTGCCAGCAGCTTAGACCCCCCAAGAACAAACTATGGCTACACCTTC.